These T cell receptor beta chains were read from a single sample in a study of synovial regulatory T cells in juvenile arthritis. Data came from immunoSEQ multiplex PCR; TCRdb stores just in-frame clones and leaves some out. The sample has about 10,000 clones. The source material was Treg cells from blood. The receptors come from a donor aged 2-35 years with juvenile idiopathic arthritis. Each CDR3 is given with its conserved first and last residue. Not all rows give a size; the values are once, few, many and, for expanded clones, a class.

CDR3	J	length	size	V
CATSKKTSGPTHEQFF	TRBJ2-1	16	NA	TRBV15
CASSRYPGVAKNIQYF	TRBJ2-4	16	NA	TRBV6-6
CASSLGGYGYTF	TRBJ1-2	12	NA	TRBV7-9
CASSYSGGNTEAFF	TRBJ1-1	14	NA	TRBV6-6
CASSSGTGNYGYTF	TRBJ1-2	14	NA	TRBV2
CASSLTSGTDTQYF	TRBJ2-3	14	NA	TRBV7-3
CASRIPGTDNQPQHF	TRBJ1-5	15	NA	TRBV28
CASSRMGTVSYEQYF	TRBJ2-7	15	NA	TRBV18
CASRENRGQISYGYTF	TRBJ1-2	16	NA	TRBV2
CASSGPGGGDSYNEQFF	TRBJ2-1	17	NA	TRBV5-4
CSVIFRGLGTEAFF	TRBJ1-1	14	NA	TRBV29-1
CASSLRPGAYEQYF	TRBJ2-7	14	NA	TRBV27
CASARQVYYEQYF	TRBJ2-7	13	NA	TRBV6-5
CASSIDRDQPQHF	TRBJ1-5	13	NA	TRBV19
CASSLTHYEQYF	TRBJ2-7	12	NA	TRBV11-2
CASSEGTVIGNSPLHF	TRBJ1-6	16	NA	TRBV10-1
CASSQVGSGESYEQYF	TRBJ2-7	16	NA	TRBV4-1
CASSLDVNQPQHF	TRBJ1-5	13	NA	TRBV5-1
CASSYSGANVLTF	TRBJ2-6	13	NA	TRBV6-5
CASSIGRVPGNTIYF	TRBJ1-3	15	medium-sized	TRBV19
CATGRGAGTEAFF	TRBJ1-1	13	NA	TRBV10-3
CASSIQGRDTEAFF	TRBJ1-1	14	NA	TRBV19
CASSKEGGKGSGNTIYF	TRBJ1-3	17	NA	TRBV21-1
CASSYGGKGSPLHF	TRBJ1-6	14	NA	TRBV6-5
CASSLGGVNTEAFF	TRBJ1-1	14	NA	TRBV7-9
CASSQADLLLADTQYF	TRBJ2-3	16	NA	TRBV4-1
CASRSGTGDTEAFF	TRBJ1-1	14	NA	TRBV6-1
CASSARQGKGSGNTIYF	TRBJ1-3	17	NA	TRBV19
CASSHGGHEQYF	TRBJ2-7	12	NA	TRBV10-1
CASSLGTGPYEQYF	TRBJ2-7	14	NA	TRBV7-6
CAISGGTEAFF	TRBJ1-1	11	NA	TRBV10-3
CASSLTGQVADTQYF	TRBJ2-3	15	NA	TRBV5-4
CASSQDRTGISYEQYF	TRBJ2-7	16	NA	TRBV4-3